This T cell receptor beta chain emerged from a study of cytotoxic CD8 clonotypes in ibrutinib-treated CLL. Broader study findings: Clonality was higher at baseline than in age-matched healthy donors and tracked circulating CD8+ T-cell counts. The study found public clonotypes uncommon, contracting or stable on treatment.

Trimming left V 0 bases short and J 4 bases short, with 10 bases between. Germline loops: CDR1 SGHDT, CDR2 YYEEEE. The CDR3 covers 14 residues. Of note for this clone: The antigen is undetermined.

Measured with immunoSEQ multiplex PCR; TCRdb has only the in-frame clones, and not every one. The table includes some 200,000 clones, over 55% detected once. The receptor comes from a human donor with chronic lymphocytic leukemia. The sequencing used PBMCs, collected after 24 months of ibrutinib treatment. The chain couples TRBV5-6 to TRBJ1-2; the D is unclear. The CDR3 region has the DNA TGTGCCAGCAGCTTGGTCGGCTCTGTCTATGGCTACACCTTC. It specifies CASSLVGSVYGYTF.